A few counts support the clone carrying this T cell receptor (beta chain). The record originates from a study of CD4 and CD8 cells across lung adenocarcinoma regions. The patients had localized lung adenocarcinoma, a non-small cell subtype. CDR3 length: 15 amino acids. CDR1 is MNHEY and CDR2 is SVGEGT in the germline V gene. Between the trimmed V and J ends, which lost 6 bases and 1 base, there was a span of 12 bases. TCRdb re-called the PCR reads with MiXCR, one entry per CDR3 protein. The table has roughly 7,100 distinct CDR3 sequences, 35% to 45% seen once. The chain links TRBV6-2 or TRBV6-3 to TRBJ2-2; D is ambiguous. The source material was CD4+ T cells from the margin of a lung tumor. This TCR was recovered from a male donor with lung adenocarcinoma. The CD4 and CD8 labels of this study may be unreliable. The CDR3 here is CASRHRELNTGELFF. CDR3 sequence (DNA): TGTGCCAGCAGACATCGAGAGCTGAACACCGGGGAGCTGTTTTTT.